This note documents a single TCR beta chain sequence. As originally analysed: Reference gene primers were amplified, and this amplification served to estimate nucleated cell counts. Measured with immunoSEQ multiplex PCR; TCRdb has only the in-frame clones, and not every one. The V and J calls and clone size are taken from that table; D and trimming were inferred from the DNA. The table lists 320,000 or so clones, about 90% of them singletons. This specimen comes from a study of blood T cell repertoires in COVID-19. About the research overall: Whether acute or convalescent, the COVID-19 samples came from the United States, Italy and Spain. T cells, B-cell-depleted T cells, or PBMCs supplied cDNA or gDNA.

Resolution of symptoms, clearance, or two negative PCRs was present in recovered Cohort 3 donors. V was shortened by 0 bases and J by 6 bases, with 12 bases between the two germline ends. In germline, CDR1 is WNHNN, CDR2 SYGVQD (reference sequence). The CDR3 loop spans 14 amino acids. Sequenced: PBMCs or T cells enriched from blood (not recorded which). The origin of this receptor is a man younger than 45 who had recovered from COVID-19. The rearrangement joins TRBV10-1 to TRBJ2-7, with D maybe TRBD2 (6 bases). The CDR3 loop is CASSESGSGVEQYF. DNA for the CDR3: TGCGCCAGCAGTGAGTCCGGGAGTGGGGTCGAGCAGTACTTC.